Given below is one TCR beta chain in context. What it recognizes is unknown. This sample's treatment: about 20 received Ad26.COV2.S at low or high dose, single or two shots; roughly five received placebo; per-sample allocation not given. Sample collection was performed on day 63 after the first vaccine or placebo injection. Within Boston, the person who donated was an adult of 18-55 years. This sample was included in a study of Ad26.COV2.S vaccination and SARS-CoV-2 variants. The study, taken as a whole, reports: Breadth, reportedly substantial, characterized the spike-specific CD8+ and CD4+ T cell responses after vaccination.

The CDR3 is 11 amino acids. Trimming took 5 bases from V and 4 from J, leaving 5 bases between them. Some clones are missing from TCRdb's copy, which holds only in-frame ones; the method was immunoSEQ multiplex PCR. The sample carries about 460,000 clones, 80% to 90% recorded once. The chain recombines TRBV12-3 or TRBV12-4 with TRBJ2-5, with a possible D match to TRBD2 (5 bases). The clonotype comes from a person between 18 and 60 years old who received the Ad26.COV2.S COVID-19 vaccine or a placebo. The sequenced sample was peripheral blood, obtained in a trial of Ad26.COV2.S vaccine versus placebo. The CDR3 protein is CASSRGETQYF. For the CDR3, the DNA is TGTGCCAGCAGTCGGGGAGAGACCCAGTACTTC.